This TCR beta chain was identified during a study of T cells in Graves' hyperthyroidism and ophthalmopathy. Germline assignment: CDR1 MNHEY and CDR2 SVGEGT. The V and J ends lost 2 bases and 8 bases respectively, with 7 bases between them. This CDR3 is built from 12 residues. Amplified regions were TCR beta CDR3 sequences from RNA transcripts. When the TCR CDR3 underwent first-round RT-PCR, the HTBI primer set was used. From the multiplex PCR reads, TCRdb called clonotypes with MiXCR, one entry per CDR3 protein. Altogether 500,000 to 650,000 distinct CDR3 sequences are present, roughly 15% being singletons, with the ten largest covering approximately 13%. Diagnoses rested on clinical symptoms, serum thyroxine and TRAb, thyroid ultrasound and orbital computed tomography.

Source material: blood. This clonotype was sampled from a woman aged 45-60 years with Graves' ophthalmopathy. This chain connects TRBV6-2 or TRBV6-3 to TRBJ2-1, with D unresolved. The DNA for the CDR3 is TGTGCCAGCAGTTACGTAGGTCATGAGCAGTTCTTC. Protein sequence: CASSYVGHEQFF.